Reported below is one T cell receptor beta chain. Its matching antigen is unknown. This CDR3 has 15 amino acids. Unmatched junction bases numbered 4, after V lost 0 bases and J lost 6 bases. Looked up from germline, CDR1 is MNHNY and CDR2 is SVGAGI (reference sequence). These data originate in a study of T cells in Graves' hyperthyroidism and ophthalmopathy. Study-wide results and caveats: The model made its ophthalmopathy prediction, and onset followed a median approximately 6 months later.

Regions amplified from RNA transcripts were the TCR beta CDR3 regions. TCR CDR3 underwent first-round RT-PCR with the HTBI primer set. From the multiplex PCR reads, TCRdb called clonotypes with MiXCR, one entry per CDR3 protein. The table lists about 590,000 distinct CDR3 sequences, 14% of them singletons. The receptor comes from a woman between 18 and 29 years old with Graves' ophthalmopathy. The chain recombines TRBV6-6 with TRBJ1-4, with TRBD1 identical over 7 bases. Sequencing used blood. CDR3 region: CASSYSWDRYEKLFF. The DNA of the CDR3 is TGTGCCAGCAGTTACTCGTGGGACAGATATGAAAAACTGTTTTTT.